This TCR beta chain is from a study of early T cells in non-severe SARS-CoV-2 infection. Broader study findings: VDJdb-based matching was biased toward anti-spike CD8 responses and missed private and CD4 specificities.

In the library, individual cDNA molecules carried attached unique molecular identifiers. One entry per CDR3 protein results from TCRdb running MiXCR on the 5' RACE reads. The table lists about 25,000 distinct CDR3 sequences, 3.5% to 5.5% of them singletons. This clonotype was counted at least ten times. Its antigen is unknown. Germline V lookup: CDR1 SSHAT, CDR2 FNYEAQ (reference sequence). V lost 4 bases to trimming and J lost 8 bases, with 9 bases between them. This CDR3 spans 11 amino acids. The receptor was derived from an adult who was a healthcare worker with PCR-confirmed SARS-CoV-2 infection or an uninfected control (not recorded which). The sample was whole blood. V is TRBV7-7 and J is TRBJ2-7; D might be TRBD1 (6 bases). The CDR3: CASSSQGKQYF. DNA for the CDR3: TGTGCCAGCAGCTCACAGGGCAAGCAGTACTTC.